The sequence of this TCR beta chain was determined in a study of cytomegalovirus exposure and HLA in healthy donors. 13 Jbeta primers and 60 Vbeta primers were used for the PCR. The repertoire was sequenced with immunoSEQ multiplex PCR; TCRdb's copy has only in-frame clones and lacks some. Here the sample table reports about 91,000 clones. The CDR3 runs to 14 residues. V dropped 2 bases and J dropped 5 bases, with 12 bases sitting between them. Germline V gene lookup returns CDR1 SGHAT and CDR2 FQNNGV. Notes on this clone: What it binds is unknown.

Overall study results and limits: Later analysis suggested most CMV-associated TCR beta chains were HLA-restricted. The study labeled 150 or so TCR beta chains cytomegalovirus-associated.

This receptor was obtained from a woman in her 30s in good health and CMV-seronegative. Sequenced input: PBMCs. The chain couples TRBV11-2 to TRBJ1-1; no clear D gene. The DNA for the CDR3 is TGTGCCAGCAGCTTATCCCCTGGCGGGACTGAAGCTTTCTTT. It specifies CASSLSPGGTEAFF.